The 5 T cell receptor beta chains below were found in one sample sequenced in a study of T cell changes during pregnancy in multiple sclerosis (dated by TCRdb to between 2018 and 2021). Preparation of the library involved the immunoSEQ multiplex PCR assay. TCRdb holds this immuneACCESS table with in-frame rearrangements only. Some clones are missing; in checked studies, unresolved V genes explain under half, and the rest has no known cause. Here the sample has some 85,000 clones; 93% occur a single time. The ten top clones hold approximately 0.75% of the sample. The sample in question was peripheral blood, obtained in the second trimester of pregnancy. All receptors come from a female donor in good health, enrolled as a control in a pregnancy study.

The chain recombines TRBV27 with TRBJ2-3; 8 bases are shared with TRBD2. With 3 bases clipped from V and 3 bases from J, the junction kept 5 bases outside the gene matches. Germline V gene lookup returns CDR1 MNHEY and CDR2 SMNVEV (reference sequence). This CDR3 comprises 15 residues. The CDR3 protein is CASSFGAGDTDTQYF. DNA of the CDR3: TGTGCCAGCAGTTTCGGAGCGGGGGATACAGATACGCAGTATTTT.

V gene TRBV5-6 combines with J gene TRBJ2-5, with TRBD2 matching 9 bases. The CDR3 spans 16 residues. V lost 0 bases, J lost 5 bases, and 8 bases stayed unmatched. Germline CDR1 and CDR2: SGHDT and YYEEEE. The DNA of the CDR3 is TGTGCCAGCAGCTTGGTCGACCCTAGCGGGGTGGAGACCCAGTACTTC. Translation gives CASSLVDPSGVETQYF.

This clone was found once. The chain uses TRBV12-5 and TRBJ2-1; 7 nucleotides agree with TRBD1. Germline V gene sequence: CDR1 LGHNT, CDR2 FRNRAP. J gave up 6 bases and V 10 bases, and 6 bases lay outside the gene matches. The CDR3 contains 12 residues. In DNA form, the CDR3 reads TGTGCTATGCCGGGACAGAGCAATGAGCAGTTCTTC. Amino acids: CAMPGQSNEQFF. The full variable domain, in which reference TRBV12-5 and TRBJ2-1 provide the parts outside the CDR3, is DARVTQTPRHKVTEMGQEVTMRCQPILGHNTVFWYRQTMMQGLELLAYFRNRAPLDDSGMPKDRFSAEMPDATLATLKIQPSEPRDSAVYFCAMPGQSNEQFFGPGTRLTVL.

This chain joins TRBV27 and TRBJ1-2; D gene unclear. Trimming took 7 bases from V and 4 from J, leaving 16 bases between them. Per germline, CDR1 MNHEY and CDR2 SMNVEV (reference sequence). This CDR3 is built from 14 residues. In nucleotides, the CDR3 is TGTGCCAGCACCTCCGGGGTCGGGATCTATGGCTACACCTTC. This sequence encodes CASTSGVGIYGYTF.

The chain combines TRBV9 with TRBJ1-2; D gene unclear. The ends were cut back, 0 bases at V and 8 bases at J, with 11 bases in the middle. The CDR3 is 13 amino acids. CDR1 is SGDLS and CDR2 is YYNGEE in the germline V gene. The CDR3: CASSVVGSGGYTF. The DNA of the CDR3 is TGTGCCAGCAGCGTAGTAGGGAGCGGCGGCTACACCTTC.